This T cell receptor beta chain is drawn from a study of blood T cell repertoires in COVID-19. Clones were sequenced by immunoSEQ multiplex PCR, and TCRdb holds only the in-frame ones, with some missing. The data hold 250,000 or so clones, with 90% observed a single time. Germline V gene sequence: CDR1 SGHNT, CDR2 YENEEA. The CDR3 loop spans 14 amino acids. Trimming left V 5 bases short and J 3 bases short, with 13 bases between. Sequencing input: PBMCs or T cells enriched from blood (not recorded which). This sequence was found in a man over 45 who had been exposed to COVID-19. The rearrangement links TRBV11-3 to TRBJ1-2, with D maybe TRBD1 (6 bases). In nucleotides, the CDR3 is TGTGCCAGCAGCCCAGGACAGCCCTACTATGGCTACACCTTC. Translated: CASSPGQPYYGYTF.